The clone carrying this T cell receptor beta chain was detected many times. Its antigen is unknown. The CDR3 contains 16 residues. From germline, CDR1 is SGHRS and CDR2 YFSETQ. V was pared by 4 bases and J by 0 bases, with 7 bases of the junction left unmatched. The donors (healthy individuals) were bone marrow donors. This entry comes from a study of cytomegalovirus exposure and HLA in healthy donors. The overall study: HLA-typed donors were the source of about 85 million unique TCRs, which an early data release held.

Use of 60 Vbeta and 13 Jbeta primers characterized the PCR. Profiling relied on immunoSEQ multiplex PCR, and the TCRdb table lists in-frame clones only, not all of them. The sample includes about 160,000 clones, 75% to 85% of them seen just once. Study findings and constraints: A few V segments could not be told apart, such as TRBV6-2 and TRBV6-3, and were left out. The sole available immune exposure information was CMV serostatus.

The chain employs TRBV5-1 and TRBJ2-7; 10 positions agree with TRBD2. This receptor was taken from a man in his fifties in good health and CMV-seropositive. The specimen sequenced was PBMCs. The CDR3 DNA reads as TGCGCCAGCAGCCCCCTAGCGGGAGATCGCTCCTACGAGCAGTACTTC. Protein sequence: CASSPLAGDRSYEQYF.